One T cell receptor (beta chain) is described in this entry. Its antigen is undetermined. TCRdb passed the reads through MiXCR, listing each CDR3 protein once. The sample lists some 940,000 distinct CDR3 sequences, around 30% occurring once. This sample stems from a study of T cell repertoires in cytomegalovirus infection. Source: cultured CD8+ T cells from PBMCs, taken from culture after CMV antigen stimulation. The sequence was collected from a human donor in good health (CMV status not recorded). Some clones in this sample may be carry-over from other donors' samples.

The CDR3 sequence: CASSLQGPWADTQYF. The CDR3 region has the DNA TGTGCCAGCAGTCTCCAGGGACCATGGGCAGATACGCAGTATTTT. The rearrangement uses TRBV27 and TRBJ2-3; tentatively, D is TRBD1 or TRBD2 (5 bases each). The CDR3 sequence is 15 residues long. Deletions cut 5 bases from V and 4 bases from J, with 16 bases between. Germline V gene data show CDR1 as MNHEY and CDR2 as SMNVEV (reference sequence).